This T cell receptor (beta chain) was profiled in a study of CD8+ T cells in alopecia areata. The CDR3 sequence is 14 residues long. The V gene's germline CDR1 is SNHLY and CDR2 FYNNEI. V shed 6 bases and J shed 0 bases, with 12 bases lying between them. The authors extracted RNA and reverse transcribed it into cDNA as the sequencing template. Repertoires were generated with immunoSEQ multiplex PCR, while TCRdb's copy carries only in-frame clones and drops some. The data show about 200,000 clones, about 50% seen once. Treatment meaning: oral pan-JAK inhibitor, 5-10 mg twice daily. The J gene is TRBJ2-7, the V gene TRBV2; tentatively, D is TRBD1 or TRBD2 (5 bases each). This clonotype originated in a human donor with alopecia areata. The starting material was CD4+ T cells sorted from blood, obtained at week 4, from a patient treated with tofacitinib. The chain's CDR3 is CASREPGSSYEQYF. The CDR3 nucleotides are TGTGCCAGCAGGGAACCAGGGAGCTCCTACGAGCAGTACTTC.